In this sample, the clone carrying this TCR beta chain turned up many times. Its antigen is undetermined. The CDR3 covers 15 residues. The germline CDR1 and CDR2 sequences are MNHEY and SMNVEV (reference sequence). The ends lost 5 bases at V and 5 bases at J; junction bases unmatched: 12. TCRdb reanalysed the 5' RACE reads using MiXCR and keeps one entry per CDR3 protein. The sample consists of about 250,000 distinct CDR3 sequences, less than 9.5% of them appearing once. These data belong to a study of CD8 T cells in ankylosing spondylitis. Study observations and caveats: Relatively scarce in peripheral blood, disease-linked clones were CD8+. Certain motif variants had earlier been reported in reactive arthritis synovial fluid and blood.

The TCR was taken from a female donor with ankylosing spondylitis or in good health (not recorded which). The gene calls are TRBV27 and TRBJ2-7; 7 nucleotides align to TRBD1. The sequenced sample was blood, either unsorted or a sorted T cell fraction (not recorded which). In DNA, the CDR3 is TGTGCCAGCAGTCCGGGGACAGCACTTGCCAACGAGCAGTACTTC. This codes for CASSPGTALANEQYF.